The 19 T cell receptor beta chains below come from one sample, sequenced in a study of CD4 T cells in relation to SARS-CoV-2 and coronaviruses. Here immunoSEQ multiplex PCR was the method, and the copy in TCRdb shows in-frame clones only, minus some. The repertoire holds some 65,000 clones, with around 87% as singletons. Unexposed donor CD4+ T cells date from 2011-2018, before the COVID-19 pandemic. The sample taken for sequencing was memory CD4+ T cells from PBMCs. Receptors were obtained from a human donor in good health.

The chain links TRBV2 to TRBJ1-1; no reliable D call. V was pared by 3 bases and J by 4 bases, with 6 bases between. Germline-derived CDR1 and CDR2 are SNHLY and FYNNEI. The CDR3 runs 12 residues. As DNA, the CDR3 is TGTGCCAGCAGTGAGGGGAGCACTGAAGCTTTCTTT. This translates into CASSEGSTEAFF.

This chain connects TRBV28 to TRBJ1-3; D possibly corresponds to TRBD1 (5 bases). V was clipped by 0 bases and J by 0 bases, with 33 bases between them. The CDR3 consists of 24 residues. The germline CDR1 and CDR2 sequences are MDHEN and SYDVKM. The CDR3 nucleotides read TGTGCCAGCAGTTTATGGGGAGAGGGGATGGGGCGAGGGATCTTGCCTCACTCTGGAAACACCATATATTTT. This codes for CASSLWGEGMGRGILPHSGNTIYF.

The chain is built from TRBV6-5 and TRBJ2-3; maybe TRBD1 (5 bases). Germline CDR1 reads MNHEY; CDR2 reads SVGAGI. The V end lost 6 bases, the J end lost 4 bases, and 11 bases lay between the germline ends. The CDR3 extends over 13 amino acids. This CDR3 reads CASRADRSDTQYF. CDR3 nucleotides: TGTGCCAGCAGAGCAGACAGATCAGATACGCAGTATTTT.

V usage is TRBV18 and J usage is TRBJ2-5; 12 bases match TRBD2. This CDR3 has 17 amino acids. V lost 3 bases, J lost 4 bases, and 9 bases stayed unmatched. The germline gives CDR1 KGHSH, CDR2 LQKENI. This chain's CDR3 is CASSPLPSGRGRETQYF. In DNA, the CDR3 is TGTGCCAGCTCACCCTTGCCTAGCGGGAGGGGACGAGAGACCCAGTACTTC.

The rearrangement uses TRBV28 and TRBJ2-2; D possibly corresponds to TRBD2 (5 bases). This CDR3 is 17 amino acids long. Trimming removed 6 bases from V and 4 bases from J, with 21 bases in between. In germline, CDR1 is MDHEN, CDR2 SYDVKM. The CDR3 bases are TGTGCCAGCAGCACCCCGGCCGGGAAGGGTGCCACCGGGGAGCTGTTTTTT. Protein sequence: CASSTPAGKGATGELFF.

The genes are TRBV4-1 and TRBJ2-5, with 13 bases fitting TRBD2. Trimming took 5 bases from V and 1 from J; bases not matched to a gene: 7. Germline V gene sequence: CDR1 MGHRA, CDR2 YSYEKL. The CDR3 has 17 amino acids. CDR3: CASSNEGLAGIQETQYF. The CDR3 nucleotides read TGCGCCAGCAGCAATGAGGGACTAGCGGGGATCCAAGAGACCCAGTACTTC.

The chain recombines TRBV19 with TRBJ2-2; possibly TRBD1 or TRBD2 for D (6 bases each). The V and J ends lost 3 bases and 5 bases respectively, with 13 bases between them. CDR1 and CDR2 (germline): LNHDA, SQIVND (reference sequence). The CDR3 is 15 residues long. The CDR3 reads CASSMGGQYTGELFF. CDR3 sequence (DNA): TGTGCCAGTAGTATGGGGGGACAATATACCGGGGAGCTGTTTTTT.

This clone showed up just a few times. V and J are TRBV6-2 or TRBV6-3 and TRBJ1-1, with D perhaps TRBD1 (5 bases). This CDR3 is 15 amino acids long. CDR1 MNHEY and CDR2 SVGEGT come from the germline V gene. V was clipped by 6 bases and J by 10 bases, with 24 bases between them. Here the CDR3 reads CASSKTGLLILAAFF. DNA for the CDR3: TGTGCCAGCAGCAAAACGGGACTCTTGATACTTGCAGCTTTCTTT.

The chain is built from TRBV5-5 and TRBJ2-6; D unclear. V lost 0 bases to trimming and J lost 4 bases, with 11 bases between them. CDR3 length: 16 amino acids. CDR1 and CDR2 from the germline V gene are SGHKS and YYEKEE (reference sequence). CDR3 DNA: TGTGCCAGCAGCTTGGAGGCGGTCTCCGGGGCCAACGTCCTGACTTTC. It is translated as CASSLEAVSGANVLTF.

The V gene is TRBV5-1, the J gene TRBJ2-2, with D possibly being TRBD2 (7 bases). V was pared by 4 bases and J by 6 bases, with 13 bases between. CDR3 size: 14 residues. The germline V gene has CDR1 SGHRS and CDR2 YFSETQ. CDR3 residues: CASSGGGPPGELFF. Written as DNA, the CDR3 is TGCGCCAGCAGCGGGGGGGGGCCCCCCGGGGAGCTGTTTTTT.

This chain uses TRBV9 with TRBJ1-5; maybe TRBD1 (5 bases). The CDR3 has 14 residues. The germline V and J ends were trimmed by 4 bases and 5 bases, with 13 bases remaining between them. The germline CDR1 and CDR2 sequences are SGDLS and YYNGEE. This chain's CDR3 is CASSPREGYQPQHF. The CDR3 nucleotides are TGTGCCAGCAGCCCAAGGGAGGGGTATCAGCCCCAGCATTTT.

A single count supports this clone. The genes are TRBV28 and TRBJ2-7; a possible D gene is TRBD1 (7 bases). V was trimmed by 4 bases and J by 4 bases, leaving 23 bases between them. CDR3 length: 17 residues. Germline CDR1 MDHEN, CDR2 SYDVKM. This CDR3 is CASSYPRGAKHRYEQYF. The CDR3, as DNA: TGTGCCAGCAGTTACCCCAGGGGGGCGAAGCACCGTTACGAGCAGTACTTC.

The chain links TRBV5-4 to TRBJ2-5; 9 positions agree with TRBD2. The CDR3 runs 16 residues. V shed 4 bases, J shed 0 bases, and the junction held 7 bases outside the gene matches. Germline CDR1 is SGHNT and CDR2 is YYREEE (reference sequence). CDR3 protein: CASSGAGGPDQETQYF. The CDR3 DNA reads as TGTGCCAGCAGCGGGGCGGGGGGGCCGGACCAAGAGACCCAGTACTTC.

This chain joins TRBV25-1 and TRBJ2-3; D ambiguous. This CDR3 contains 15 residues. Trimming took 4 bases from V and 8 from J, leaving 19 bases between them. Germline V lookup: CDR1 MGHDK, CDR2 SYGVNS. CDR3 in amino acids: CASSASRDIPFTQYF. The CDR3, as DNA: TGTGCCAGCAGTGCAAGTCGAGATATACCCTTTACGCAGTATTTT.

The chain joins TRBV6-1 to TRBJ1-6, with D hard to call. Germline V gene sequence: CDR1 MNHNS, CDR2 SASEGT. V was shortened by 0 bases and J by 14 bases, with 11 bases between the two germline ends. CDR3 length: 13 amino acids. CDR3 DNA: TGTGCCAGCAGTGAAGCCCCCGCCATCACCCTCCACTTT. It is translated as CASSEAPAITLHF.

The V and J genes are TRBV5-4 and TRBJ2-6, with 9 bases fitting TRBD1. V dropped 4 bases and J dropped 2; count of bases not matched to a gene: 1. Germline CDR1 is SGHNT and CDR2 is YYREEE (reference sequence). The CDR3 loop spans 15 amino acids. In DNA, the CDR3 is TGTGCCAGCAGCGGGGACAGGGCTGGGGCCAACGTCCTGACTTTC. Translation gives CASSGDRAGANVLTF.

The V call is TRBV27, the J call TRBJ1-2; unclear D gene. Germline-derived CDR1 and CDR2 are MNHEY and SMNVEV (reference sequence). V gave up 0 bases and J gave up 2 bases, with 7 bases separating them. The CDR3 totals 14 residues. Here the CDR3 DNA reads TGTGCCAGCAGTTTATCGGAAGGGAACTATGGCTACACCTTC. It yields the protein CASSLSEGNYGYTF.

The gene calls are TRBV10-2 and TRBJ2-2; D could derive from TRBD1 or TRBD2 (5 bases each). This CDR3 contains 17 residues. Germline CDR1 is WSHSY and CDR2 is SAAADI. Trimming stripped 4 bases from V and 5 bases from J, with 20 bases between. In DNA form, the CDR3 reads TGCGCCAGCAGTGGACAGTACTACCGAGGAGGAACCGGGGAGCTGTTTTTT. Translating it yields CASSGQYYRGGTGELFF.

V gene TRBV15 combines with J gene TRBJ2-1; perhaps TRBD2 as D (6 bases). The CDR3 totals 17 residues. V was clipped by 0 bases and J by 3 bases, with 15 bases between them. Germline V gene data show CDR1 as LNHNV and CDR2 as YYDKDF (reference sequence). The CDR3 nucleotides are TGTGCCACCAGCAGAGAGGGCCGACTAGGAAGCTACAATGAGCAGTTCTTC. It codes for CATSREGRLGSYNEQFF.